This TCR beta chain was profiled in a study of T cell responses to AZD1222 COVID-19 vaccine. General observations from the study: Nearly half of spike-specific TCRs reportedly go after variant regions that carry no mutations. Possibly, clonal diversity was underestimated; donors were largely white British and included more females. Sampling captured repertoires only after the peak T cell response. Breadth and depth of Spike-specific TCRs rose after two AZD1222 doses.

To note about this clone: Its specificity is unknown.

Libraries were prepared by immunoSEQ multiplex PCR; TCRdb keeps only in-frame clonotypes and omits some of them. The table lists 150,000 to 200,000 clones, 90% to 95% of them singletons. The germline CDR1 and CDR2 sequences are SGDLS and YYNGEE. V was pared by 2 bases and J by 7 bases, with 13 bases between. The CDR3 length is 14 residues. Sequenced material: peripheral blood, taken on day 0 of AZD1222 vaccination. The chain employs TRBV9 and TRBJ2-1, with TRBD2 as a possible D gene (5 bases). The clonotype comes from an adult in good health. CDR3 loop: CASSVDVPGNEQFF. The CDR3 DNA sequence: TGTGCCAGCAGCGTCGATGTGCCGGGGAATGAGCAGTTCTTC.